Listed below are T cell receptor beta chains from one sample, sequenced in a study of shared clonotypes between healthy human individuals. Profiled with immunoSEQ multiplex PCR; TCRdb holds only in-frame clones, not every one. This table has about 2.4 million clones, under 95% appearing once. The sample was naive CD4+ T cells from PBMCs. These receptors came from a man younger than 35 in good health. Some clones in this sample may be carry-over from other donors' samples. Each CDR3 is given with its conserved first and last residue. A D gene is named only where the DNA matches it firmly. The listing skips clone size in some rows; elsewhere it reads once, few, many or a size class.

NA TRBJ2-5 NA TRBV5-4 CASSSRPGAGETQYF TGTGCCAGCAGCTCCAGGCCGGGGGCAGGGGAGACCCAGTACTTC
NA TRBJ1-3 NA TRBV7-2 CASSFGSTGGSGNTIYF TGTGCCAGCAGCTTTGGGTCTACAGGAGGCTCTGGAAACACCATATATTTT
NA TRBJ1-4 NA TRBV7-9 CASSLGDGNEKLFF TGTGCCAGCAGCTTAGGGGACGGTAATGAAAAACTGTTTTTT
NA TRBJ2-7 NA TRBV6-5 CASSKEGGSYEQYF TGTGCCAGCTCAAAGGAGGGGGGATCATACGAGCAGTACTTC
NA TRBJ1-1 NA TRBV20-1 CSARDSSPF TGCAGTGCTAGAGATTCCAGCCCGTTT
NA TRBJ2-1 NA TRBV19 CASSIGGSQDEQFF TGTGCCAGTAGTATAGGGGGTAGCCAGGATGAGCAGTTCTTC
NA TRBJ2-1 once TRBV12-5 CATSRGTPSYNEQFF TGTGCCACGAGCCGCGGGACGCCTTCCTACAATGAGCAGTTCTTC
NA TRBJ2-3 NA TRBV5-4 CASSFGGAFTDTQYF TGTGCCAGCAGCTTTGGGGGAGCTTTCACAGATACGCAGTATTTT
NA TRBJ2-3 NA TRBV5-1 CASSLVSPFTDTQYF TGCGCCAGCAGCTTGGTCTCTCCTTTCACAGATACGCAGTATTTT
NA TRBJ1-1 NA TRBV6-1 CASKFGPMNTEAFF TGTGCCAGCAAATTCGGGCCAATGAACACTGAAGCTTTCTTT
TRBD1 TRBJ1-2 NA TRBV25-1 CASSEPGQGTIYGYTF TGTGCCAGCAGTGAACCGGGACAGGGAACAATCTATGGCTACACCTTC
NA TRBJ1-2 NA TRBV28 CASSKPSEYGYTF TGTGCCAGCTCCAAACCCAGTGAATATGGCTACACCTTC
TRBD1 TRBJ1-2 NA TRBV7-9 CASSLETGFGYTF TGTGCCAGCAGCTTAGAGACAGGGTTTGGCTACACCTTC
NA TRBJ2-3 NA TRBV4-2 CASSQDLAGISTDTQYF TGTGCCAGCAGCCAAGATTTGGCAGGGATTAGCACAGATACGCAGTATTTT
NA TRBJ1-1 NA TRBV19 CASSIAAGLVVGGTEAFF TGTGCCAGTAGTATAGCGGCAGGGTTGGTGGTTGGAGGCACTGAAGCTTTCTTT
TRBD2 TRBJ2-1 NA TRBV10-2 CASSRGGLAGGPYNEQFF TGCGCCAGCTCGAGAGGGGGACTAGCGGGAGGACCCTACAATGAGCAGTTCTTC
NA TRBJ2-7 NA TRBV5-1 CASSRQGAGNSYEQYF TGCGCCAGCAGCCGGCAAGGTGCAGGGAACTCCTACGAGCAGTACTTC
NA TRBJ2-1 NA TRBV11-2 CASSLVRGIWNEQFF TGTGCCAGCAGCTTAGTTCGCGGGATATGGAATGAGCAGTTCTTC
NA TRBJ1-5 few TRBV5-6 CASSLGLNQPQHF TGTGCCAGCAGCTTAGGGCTCAATCAGCCCCAGCATTTT
TRBD1 TRBJ2-4 NA TRBV15 CATSREVGQGRNIQYF TGTGCCACCAGCAGAGAAGTAGGACAGGGTAGGAACATTCAGTACTTC
TRBD2 TRBJ2-3 NA TRBV7-6 CASSSPSGSDTQYF TGTGCCAGCAGCTCTCCTAGCGGTTCAGATACGCAGTATTTT
NA TRBJ1-2 NA TRBV5-4 CASSPGRGNYGYTF TGTGCCAGCAGCCCGGGACGGGGGAACTATGGCTACACCTTC
NA TRBJ2-1 NA TRBV27 CASSLGPSLQEQFF TGTGCCAGCAGTTTAGGCCCTAGCTTGCAGGAGCAGTTCTTC
NA TRBJ1-4 NA TRBV27 CASRPLATNEKLFF TGTGCCAGCAGGCCACTTGCAACTAATGAAAAACTGTTTTTT
TRBD2 TRBJ2-2 NA TRBV5-1 CASSLLARATGELFF TGCGCCAGCAGCCTACTAGCGAGGGCGACCGGGGAGCTGTTTTTT
TRBD2 TRBJ2-1 NA TRBV15 CATSRDRAGGEQFF TGTGCCACCAGCAGAGATCGGGCGGGAGGGGAGCAGTTCTTC